Each of the 21 T cell receptor beta chains below was sequenced from the same sample in a study of T cell responses to AZD1222 COVID-19 vaccine. Produced via immunoSEQ multiplex PCR; TCRdb's table is partial and in-frame only. The sample has about 120,000 clones, about 90% seen once. Material: peripheral blood, obtained on day 0 of AZD1222 vaccination. These receptors all stem from an adult in good health.

The CDR3 reads CSAPIEGNSGGYGYTF. As DNA, the CDR3 is TGCAGCGCCCCTATTGAAGGGAATTCAGGGGGGTATGGCTACACCTTC. The chain has TRBV29-1 and TRBJ1-2, with 7 positions matching TRBD1. CDR3 length: 16 amino acids. V lost 7 bases, J lost 5 bases, and 19 bases stayed unmatched. Germline CDR1 is SQVTM and CDR2 is ANQGSEA.

The chain uses TRBV7-2 and TRBJ2-5; D may be TRBD1 (5 bases). The CDR3 length is 15 residues. Germline V lookup: CDR1 SGHTA, CDR2 FQGNSA. V was shortened by 3 bases and J by 0 bases, with 11 bases between the two germline ends. The CDR3 DNA sequence: TGTGCCAGCAGCTTTCGACAGACGTACCAAGAGACCCAGTACTTC. It yields the protein CASSFRQTYQETQYF.

This clone was seen a few times. This sequence joins TRBV27 and TRBJ1-4; D unclear. The germline CDR1 and CDR2 sequences are MNHEY and SMNVEV (reference sequence). V was cut by 5 bases and J by 7 bases, with 11 bases left in between. The length of the CDR3 is 13 residues. This CDR3 reads CASSGRGGEKLFF. The CDR3 region has the DNA TGTGCCAGCAGTGGTCGGGGAGGTGAAAAACTGTTTTTT.

This clone was counted once. The chain employs TRBV28 and TRBJ2-2; 8 bases are shared with TRBD1. V lost 4 bases and J lost 1; bases outside the gene matches: 5. CDR1 is MDHEN and CDR2 is SYDVKM in the germline V gene. The length of the CDR3 is 16 residues. CDR3 region: CASSSRQGRNTGELFF. Written as DNA, the CDR3 is TGTGCCAGCAGTTCCAGACAGGGGAGGAACACCGGGGAGCTGTTTTTT.

The chain links TRBV13 to TRBJ2-2; 8 nucleotides align to TRBD1. The germline V gene has CDR1 PRHDT and CDR2 FYEKMQ (reference sequence). CDR3 size: 18 residues. Trimming at V came to 5 bases and at J to 1 base, leaving 12 bases not matched to a gene. CDR3 DNA: TGTGCCAGCAGCGTCGGGAGTGGGACAGGCCTGAACACCGGGGAGCTGTTTTTT. Translating gives CASSVGSGTGLNTGELFF.

This chain uses TRBV9 with TRBJ1-1; tentative D call: TRBD1 (6 bases). Germline CDR1 SGDLS, CDR2 YYNGEE. V lost 4 bases and J lost 5, with 18 bases in between. The CDR3 loop spans 15 amino acids. The CDR3 protein is CASSPGATLGTEAFF. CDR3 nucleotides: TGTGCCAGCAGCCCAGGGGCAACCCTAGGGACTGAAGCTTTCTTT.

Written as DNA, the CDR3 is TGTGCCAGCAGTTACTCGGAGAGACAGCCCCAGCATTTT. The encoded protein is CASSYSERQPQHF. The rearrangement uses TRBV6-5 and TRBJ1-5, with D unresolved. CDR1 and CDR2 (germline): MNHEY, SVGAGI. Between the trimmed V and J ends, which lost 0 bases and 7 bases, there was a span of 7 bases. This CDR3 spans 13 amino acids.

This clone was recorded many times. The chain joins TRBV25-1 to TRBJ2-2, with 11 bases aligning to TRBD1. Germline assignment: CDR1 MGHDK and CDR2 SYGVNS. V lost 3 bases to trimming and J lost 3 bases; unmatched junction nucleotides: 0. The CDR3 extends over 15 amino acids. This CDR3 reads CASSEGQGDTGELFF. CDR3 in DNA: TGTGCCAGCAGTGAGGGACAGGGGGACACCGGGGAGCTGTTTTTT. Together with reference TRBV25-1 and TRBJ2-2, the CDR3 gives the full variable domain: EADIYQTPRYLVIGTGKKITLECSQTMGHDKMYWYQQDPGMELHLIHYSYGVNSTEKGDLSSESTVSRIRTEHFPLTLESARPSHTSQYLCASSEGQGDTGELFFGEGSRLTVL.

The chain employs TRBV5-1 and TRBJ1-2; D ambiguous. CDR1 SGHRS and CDR2 YFSETQ come from the germline V gene. The CDR3 covers 14 residues. The germline V and J ends were trimmed by 1 base and 8 bases, with 15 bases remaining between them. The CDR3 DNA reads TGCGCCAGCAGCTTGACTTCTTCCGAGCGGGGCTACACCTTC. It is translated as CASSLTSSERGYTF.

The chain combines TRBV4-1 with TRBJ1-1; perhaps TRBD1 as D (6 bases). Germline V CDR1 and CDR2: MGHRA, YSYEKL. The CDR3 length is 15 residues. V lost 4 bases, J lost 6 bases, and 18 bases lay in between. The CDR3 loop is CASSRVQGSRAEAFF. The CDR3 coding sequence is TGCGCCAGCAGCCGGGTACAGGGTTCCAGGGCTGAAGCTTTCTTT.

The chain uses TRBV4-1 and TRBJ1-6; the match to TRBD1 covers 11 bases. V dropped 5 bases and J dropped 2; count of bases not matched to a gene: 11. The CDR3 runs 19 residues. Germline CDR1 is MGHRA and CDR2 is YSYEKL. The CDR3, as DNA: TGCGCCAGCAGCAAGGGGGGACAGGGGGAACGTACCTATAATTCACCCCTCCACTTT. Protein sequence: CASSKGGQGERTYNSPLHF.

V gene TRBV3-1 (or the pseudogene TRBV3-2) combines with J gene TRBJ1-2; D remains unclear. Germline CDR1 reads LGHDT; CDR2 reads YNNKEL (reference sequence). V lost 4 bases to trimming and J lost 8 bases, with 23 bases between them. The CDR3 spans 16 residues. The CDR3 spells CASSLNSGSGELGYTF. The CDR3, as DNA: TGTGCCAGCAGCCTTAACTCCGGGTCCGGGGAATTGGGCTACACCTTC.

The chain is built from TRBV5-1 and TRBJ1-6; 7 nucleotides agree with TRBD1. Germline lookup yields CDR1 SGHRS and CDR2 YFSETQ. The CDR3 has 16 residues. The V segment lost 3 bases and the J segment 7 bases; nucleotides outside the gene matches: 10. In nucleotides, the CDR3 is TGCGCCAGCAGCTGGGGACCGACAGGGACGAATTCACCCCTCCACTTT. Translating it yields CASSWGPTGTNSPLHF. Full variable domain (missing parts from reference TRBV5-1 and TRBJ1-6): KAGVTQTPRYLIKTRGQQVTLSCSPISGHRSVSWYQQTPGQGLQFLFEYFSETQRNKGNFPGRFSGRQFSNSRSEMNVSTLELGDSALYLCASSWGPTGTNSPLHFGNGTRLTVT.

The J gene is TRBJ2-3, the V gene TRBV14; D gene ambiguous. Trimming cost V 5 bases and J 3 bases, with 15 bases left between them. This CDR3 has 15 amino acids. In germline, CDR1 is SGHDN, CDR2 FVKESK. The CDR3: CASSRRAASTDTQYF. The CDR3 DNA sequence: TGTGCCAGCAGCAGAAGGGCGGCATCAACAGATACGCAGTATTTT.

V gene TRBV29-1 combines with J gene TRBJ1-2; tentatively, D is TRBD1 (6 bases). V lost 3 bases, J lost 13 bases, and 18 bases lay in between. CDR1 is SQVTM and CDR2 is ANQGSEA in the germline V gene. The CDR3 is 12 amino acids. The CDR3 DNA follows: TGCAGCGTTGACGAGGGGGGTCTGTCTTGCACCTTC. It codes for CSVDEGGLSCTF.

This clone occurred a few times. V and J are TRBV5-6 and TRBJ2-1, with TRBD2 as a possible D gene (6 bases). Trimming removed 4 bases from V and 4 bases from J, with 9 bases in between. Germline lookup yields CDR1 SGHDT and CDR2 YYEEEE. This CDR3 contains 13 residues. CDR3 residues: CASSQDYYNEQFF. CDR3 DNA sequence: TGTGCCAGCAGCCAGGACTATTACAATGAGCAGTTCTTC.

The rearrangement links TRBV2 to TRBJ2-4, with D perhaps TRBD1 (6 bases). Per the germline V gene, CDR1 is SNHLY and CDR2 is FYNNEI. Trimming removed 6 bases at V and 16 bases at J, with 19 bases between. The CDR3 loop spans 12 amino acids. The CDR3 reads CASSMNSGGQYF. CDR3 in DNA: TGTGCCAGCAGCATGAACAGTGGGGGCCAATACTTC.

This clone showed up just a few times. The chain employs TRBV6-5 and TRBJ1-1, with 8 bases lining up with TRBD1. The CDR3 totals 15 residues. Germline V gene sequence: CDR1 MNHEY, CDR2 SVGAGI. Unmatched junction bases numbered 7, after V lost 6 bases and J lost 1 base. The CDR3 sequence: CASRRSGGRNTEAFF. DNA of the CDR3: TGTGCCAGCAGGAGGTCAGGGGGCAGGAACACTGAAGCTTTCTTT.

CDR3 sequence reads: CASSEIPGRGSNYGYTF. CDR3 coding DNA: TGTGCCAGCAGTGAAATCCCAGGGAGGGGCAGCAACTATGGCTACACCTTC. This chain links TRBV6-1 with TRBJ1-2; possible D gene TRBD1, 5 bases. V was pared by 2 bases and J by 2 bases, with 18 bases between. The CDR3 consists of 17 residues. Germline V gene data show CDR1 as MNHNS and CDR2 as SASEGT.

This clone was seen more than once but under ten times. J is TRBJ2-1 and V is TRBV7-2; 10 bases match TRBD1. Germline CDR1 SGHTA, CDR2 FQGNSA. This CDR3 is 14 amino acids long. V shed 6 bases, J shed 8 bases, and the junction held 7 bases outside the gene matches. CDR3 nucleotides: TGTGCCAGCAGTCTGTGGACAGGGGGGGATGAGCAGTTCTTC. Translated: CASSLWTGGDEQFF. The full variable domain, its missing parts supplied by reference TRBV7-2 and TRBJ2-1, is GAGVSQSPSNKVTEKGKDVELRCDPISGHTALYWYRQSLGQGLEFLIYFQGNSAPDKSGLPSDRFSAERTGGSVSTLTIQRTQQEDSAVYLCASSLWTGGDEQFFGPGTRLTVL.

J is TRBJ1-2 and V is TRBV14, with 8 bases fitting TRBD1. Germline trimming cut 3 bases from V and 2 bases from J; bases unmatched to any gene: 14. The CDR3 contains 18 residues. The germline V gene encodes CDR1 SGHDN and CDR2 FVKESK. CDR3 region: CASSHSSLRGPGNYGYTF. The CDR3 DNA sequence: TGTGCCAGCAGCCACTCCTCCCTCAGGGGGCCGGGAAACTATGGCTACACCTTC.